These T cell receptor beta chains were read from a single sample in a study of T cells in Graves' hyperthyroidism and ophthalmopathy. TCRdb passed the multiplex PCR reads through MiXCR, listing each CDR3 protein once. The sample consists of approximately 510,000 distinct CDR3 sequences, around 20% of them appearing once. The source material was blood. These receptors were obtained from a man aged 18 to 29 with Graves' hyperthyroidism. The CDR3 runs from the conserved cysteine through the conserved F or W. A D gene is named only where the DNA matches it firmly. Clone size, where shown, is once, few, many, or a class for clones that have expanded.

V gene: TRBV12-3/TRBV12-4
J gene: TRBJ1-1
clone size: NA
D gene: TRBD1
CDR3 protein: CASSLGTGGLPEAFF
CDR3 DNA: TGTGCCAGCAGTTTAGGGACAGGGGGCCTCCCTGAAGCTTTCTTT

V gene: TRBV28
J gene: TRBJ1-2
clone size: many
D gene: TRBD1
CDR3 protein: CASSSPGQYGYTF
CDR3 DNA: TGTGCCAGCAGTTCCCCGGGACAGTATGGCTACACCTTC

V gene: TRBV19
J gene: TRBJ1-1
clone size: many
D gene: NA
CDR3 protein: CASMDSMNTEAFF
CDR3 DNA: TGTGCCAGTATGGACAGTATGAACACTGAAGCTTTCTTT

V gene: TRBV6-5
J gene: TRBJ2-7
clone size: many
D gene: NA
CDR3 protein: CASSYSTATNEQYF
CDR3 DNA: TGTGCCAGCAGTTACTCGACAGCGACGAACGAGCAGTACTTC

V gene: TRBV4-1
J gene: TRBJ2-7
clone size: NA
D gene: NA
CDR3 protein: CASSQQGRPQDEQYF
CDR3 DNA: TGCGCCAGCAGCCAGCAGGGGCGGCCCCAGGACGAGCAGTACTTC

V gene: TRBV6-1
J gene: TRBJ1-5
clone size: NA
D gene: NA
CDR3 protein: CASSGDIPHQHF
CDR3 DNA: TGTGCCAGCAGTGGGGACATCCCTCACCAGCATTTT

V gene: TRBV4-1
J gene: TRBJ1-5
clone size: many
D gene: NA
CDR3 protein: CASSQGQLSNQPQHF
CDR3 DNA: TGCGCCAGCAGCCAAGGACAGCTTAGCAATCAGCCCCAGCATTTT

V gene: TRBV12-3/TRBV12-4
J gene: TRBJ1-1
clone size: many
D gene: NA
CDR3 protein: CASSLYLDGWNTEAFF
CDR3 DNA: TGTGCCAGCAGCTTGTATTTGGACGGATGGAACACTGAAGCTTTCTTT

V gene: TRBV13
J gene: TRBJ1-1
clone size: many
D gene: NA
CDR3 protein: CASRRGLNTEAFF
CDR3 DNA: TGTGCCAGCAGAAGGGGATTGAACACTGAAGCTTTCTTT

V gene: TRBV30
J gene: TRBJ1-2
clone size: many
D gene: NA
CDR3 protein: CAWSKGIRGYTF
CDR3 DNA: TGTGCCTGGAGTAAAGGGATTCGGGGCTACACCTTC

V gene: TRBV28
J gene: TRBJ1-1
clone size: many
D gene: NA
CDR3 protein: CASSLNGNTEAFF
CDR3 DNA: TGTGCCAGCAGTTTAAACGGGAACACTGAAGCTTTCTTT

V gene: TRBV27
J gene: TRBJ1-5
clone size: NA
D gene: TRBD1
CDR3 protein: CASSYNRDRDQPQHF
CDR3 DNA: TGTGCCAGCAGTTATAACCGGGACAGAGATCAGCCCCAGCATTTT

V gene: TRBV7-3
J gene: TRBJ2-3
clone size: NA
D gene: TRBD1
CDR3 protein: CASSLMGQTTDTQYF
CDR3 DNA: TGTGCCAGCAGCTTAATGGGACAGACCACAGATACGCAGTATTTT

V gene: TRBV6-1
J gene: TRBJ2-7
clone size: few
D gene: NA
CDR3 protein: CASRPGHLTYEQYF
CDR3 DNA: TGTGCCAGCAGACCCGGACATCTTACCTACGAGCAGTACTTC

V gene: TRBV2
J gene: TRBJ2-5
clone size: many
D gene: TRBD2
CDR3 protein: CASSYSGGAEETQYF
CDR3 DNA: TGTGCCAGCAGTTATAGCGGGGGGGCCGAGGAGACCCAGTACTTC

V gene: TRBV19
J gene: TRBJ2-7
clone size: NA
D gene: TRBD1
CDR3 protein: CASSTGTGRHEQYF
CDR3 DNA: TGTGCCAGTAGTACCGGGACAGGGAGGCACGAGCAGTACTTC

V gene: TRBV6-2/TRBV6-3
J gene: TRBJ1-2
clone size: NA
D gene: NA
CDR3 protein: CASAPNGDSAGYTF
CDR3 DNA: TGTGCCAGCGCACCTAACGGAGACTCTGCTGGCTACACCTTC

V gene: TRBV30
J gene: TRBJ2-5
clone size: many
D gene: NA
CDR3 protein: CAWAGVSGTQYF
CDR3 DNA: TGTGCCTGGGCAGGGGTTTCAGGGACCCAGTACTTC

V gene: TRBV6-5
J gene: TRBJ1-5
clone size: many
D gene: TRBD1
CDR3 protein: CASSYSGTGNQPQHF
CDR3 DNA: TGTGCCAGCAGTTACTCGGGGACAGGGAATCAGCCCCAGCATTTT

V gene: TRBV7-6
J gene: TRBJ1-2
clone size: many
D gene: NA
CDR3 protein: CASSPQGYDGYTF
CDR3 DNA: TGTGCCAGCAGCCCACAGGGATACGACGGCTACACCTTC

V gene: TRBV19
J gene: TRBJ2-2
clone size: NA
D gene: TRBD2
CDR3 protein: CASSTLGLAGVGTGELFF
CDR3 DNA: TGTGCCAGTAGTACCCTCGGACTAGCGGGAGTGGGCACCGGGGAGCTGTTTTTT

V gene: TRBV6-1
J gene: TRBJ1-5
clone size: many
D gene: TRBD1
CDR3 protein: CASTQGVRNQPQHF
CDR3 DNA: TGTGCCAGCACCCAGGGGGTTCGCAATCAGCCCCAGCATTTT

V gene: TRBV20-1
J gene: TRBJ2-7
clone size: many
D gene: TRBD1
CDR3 protein: CSALGQGAPSSSYEQYF
CDR3 DNA: TGCAGTGCTCTGGGACAGGGGGCGCCCTCCTCCTCCTACGAGCAGTACTTC

V gene: TRBV4-2
J gene: TRBJ1-2
clone size: few
D gene: NA
CDR3 protein: CASSQDPLNYGYTF
CDR3 DNA: TGTGCCAGCAGCCAAGATCCCCTCAACTATGGCTACACCTTC

V gene: TRBV6-1
J gene: TRBJ1-2
clone size: many
D gene: NA
CDR3 protein: CASSEWGSFGGYTF
CDR3 DNA: TGTGCCAGCAGTGAATGGGGGAGCTTTGGAGGCTACACCTTC

V gene: TRBV6-2/TRBV6-3
J gene: TRBJ2-4
clone size: many
D gene: NA
CDR3 protein: CASSDSTKNIQYF
CDR3 DNA: TGTGCCAGCAGTGACTCAACCAAAAACATTCAGTACTTC

V gene: TRBV12-3/TRBV12-4
J gene: TRBJ1-2
clone size: many
D gene: TRBD1
CDR3 protein: CASSPDRVYGYTF
CDR3 DNA: TGTGCCAGCAGCCCAGACAGGGTTTATGGCTACACCTTC

V gene: TRBV14
J gene: TRBJ1-2
clone size: many
D gene: NA
CDR3 protein: CASSQERGPNYGYTF
CDR3 DNA: TGTGCCAGCAGCCAAGAACGGGGGCCTAACTATGGCTACACCTTC

V gene: TRBV28
J gene: TRBJ2-7
clone size: many
D gene: NA
CDR3 protein: CASSSTTGEQYF
CDR3 DNA: TGTGCCAGCAGTTCTACTACTGGGGAGCAGTACTTC

V gene: TRBV6-5
J gene: TRBJ2-5
clone size: many
D gene: TRBD1
CDR3 protein: CASSQVPGGEETQYF
CDR3 DNA: TGTGCCAGCAGCCAAGTCCCAGGGGGCGAGGAGACCCAGTACTTC

V gene: TRBV12-3/TRBV12-4
J gene: TRBJ1-1
clone size: many
D gene: NA
CDR3 protein: CASSPPWGGAFF
CDR3 DNA: TGTGCCAGCAGTCCACCCTGGGGGGGAGCTTTCTTT

V gene: TRBV6-5
J gene: TRBJ1-2
clone size: many
D gene: TRBD1
CDR3 protein: CASSFSGGNYGYTF
CDR3 DNA: TGTGCCAGCAGTTTCTCAGGGGGGAACTATGGCTACACCTTC

V gene: TRBV28
J gene: TRBJ1-1
clone size: few
D gene: TRBD1
CDR3 protein: CASSLAGTATQAFF
CDR3 DNA: TGTGCCAGCAGTTTAGCCGGGACAGCCACTCAAGCTTTCTTT

V gene: TRBV13
J gene: TRBJ1-1
clone size: many
D gene: NA
CDR3 protein: CASSHRTGTNTEAFF
CDR3 DNA: TGTGCCAGCAGCCATAGAACAGGGACTAACACTGAAGCTTTCTTT

V gene: TRBV12-3/TRBV12-4
J gene: TRBJ2-5
clone size: many
D gene: NA
CDR3 protein: CASSVDSLQETQYF
CDR3 DNA: TGTGCCAGCAGTGTGGACAGTTTACAAGAGACCCAGTACTTC

V gene: TRBV28
J gene: TRBJ1-2
clone size: many
D gene: NA
CDR3 protein: CASSRMNYGYTF
CDR3 DNA: TGTGCCAGCAGTCGGATGAACTATGGCTACACCTTC

V gene: TRBV7-9
J gene: TRBJ2-7
clone size: many
D gene: NA
CDR3 protein: CASRGTMSSYEQYF
CDR3 DNA: TGTGCCAGCCGGGGGACAATGTCCTCCTACGAGCAGTACTTC

V gene: TRBV25-1
J gene: TRBJ1-3
clone size: NA
D gene: NA
CDR3 protein: CASSVPGDTIYF
CDR3 DNA: TGTGCCAGCAGTGTCCCGGGAGACACTATATATTTT

V gene: TRBV15
J gene: TRBJ1-1
clone size: many
D gene: NA
CDR3 protein: CATSRARRRNTEAFF
CDR3 DNA: TGTGCCACCAGCAGGGCCAGGCGGAGGAACACTGAAGCTTTCTTT

V gene: TRBV12-3/TRBV12-4
J gene: TRBJ1-1
clone size: NA
D gene: TRBD1
CDR3 protein: CASRQGAVEAFF
CDR3 DNA: TGTGCCAGCAGACAGGGGGCTGTTGAAGCTTTCTTT

V gene: TRBV12-3/TRBV12-4
J gene: TRBJ2-5
clone size: many
D gene: NA
CDR3 protein: CASFRRGETQYF
CDR3 DNA: TGTGCCAGCTTCCGGAGGGGGGAGACCCAGTACTTC

V gene: TRBV2
J gene: TRBJ1-2
clone size: many
D gene: TRBD1
CDR3 protein: CASTGQGDYGYTF
CDR3 DNA: TGTGCCAGCACCGGGCAGGGGGATTATGGCTACACCTTC

V gene: TRBV15
J gene: TRBJ1-4
clone size: few
D gene: NA
CDR3 protein: CATSLTDFGTTRKLFF
CDR3 DNA: TGTGCCACCAGCCTAACCGATTTCGGGACAACGAGGAAACTGTTTTTT

V gene: TRBV5-1
J gene: TRBJ1-5
clone size: NA
D gene: NA
CDR3 protein: CASSLAGRNNQPQHF
CDR3 DNA: TGCGCCAGCAGCTTGGCCGGCAGAAACAATCAGCCCCAGCATTTT

V gene: TRBV19
J gene: TRBJ2-5
clone size: NA
D gene: NA
CDR3 protein: CASSGTFSQETQYF
CDR3 DNA: TGTGCCAGTAGTGGGACTTTCAGCCAAGAGACCCAGTACTTC

V gene: TRBV6-1
J gene: TRBJ1-1
clone size: NA
D gene: TRBD1
CDR3 protein: CASSPTGFGTEAFF
CDR3 DNA: TGTGCCAGCAGCCCGACAGGGTTCGGCACTGAAGCTTTCTTT

V gene: TRBV28
J gene: TRBJ1-2
clone size: few
D gene: NA
CDR3 protein: CASSPPPGNYGYTF
CDR3 DNA: TGTGCCAGCAGTCCCCCCCCAGGGAACTATGGCTACACCTTC

V gene: TRBV20-1
J gene: TRBJ1-1
clone size: few
D gene: NA
CDR3 protein: CSARDRQSTEAFF
CDR3 DNA: TGCAGTGCTAGAGATAGACAATCCACTGAAGCTTTCTTT

V gene: TRBV28
J gene: TRBJ1-1
clone size: many
D gene: NA
CDR3 protein: CASLGQVNTEAFF
CDR3 DNA: TGTGCCAGCCTGGGACAAGTGAACACTGAAGCTTTCTTT

V gene: TRBV4-1
J gene: TRBJ2-7
clone size: NA
D gene: NA
CDR3 protein: CASSQPLKGPEQYF
CDR3 DNA: TGCGCCAGCAGCCAACCGCTTAAAGGGCCCGAGCAGTACTTC

V gene: TRBV5-1
J gene: TRBJ1-1
clone size: NA
D gene: NA
CDR3 protein: CASGDSSNTEAFF
CDR3 DNA: TGCGCCAGCGGCGACAGTTCGAACACTGAAGCTTTCTTT

V gene: TRBV15
J gene: TRBJ2-5
clone size: NA
D gene: NA
CDR3 protein: CATGRDRVETQYF
CDR3 DNA: TGTGCCACCGGCAGAGATAGGGTGGAGACCCAGTACTTC

V gene: TRBV12-3/TRBV12-4
J gene: TRBJ2-2
clone size: many
D gene: NA
CDR3 protein: CASSPSSMGPAGELFF
CDR3 DNA: TGTGCCAGCAGTCCATCCTCGATGGGTCCGGCCGGGGAGCTGTTTTTT

V gene: TRBV11-2
J gene: TRBJ1-1
clone size: many
D gene: TRBD1
CDR3 protein: CASSPDRGAFF
CDR3 DNA: TGTGCCAGCAGCCCCGACAGGGGCGCTTTCTTT

V gene: TRBV5-1
J gene: TRBJ1-1
clone size: many
D gene: TRBD1
CDR3 protein: CASTQTGASAEAFF
CDR3 DNA: TGCGCCAGCACCCAGACAGGGGCAAGCGCTGAAGCTTTCTTT

V gene: TRBV29-1
J gene: TRBJ1-1
clone size: NA
D gene: NA
CDR3 protein: CSAESPNTEAFF
CDR3 DNA: TGCAGCGCCGAATCCCCGAACACTGAAGCTTTCTTT

V gene: TRBV6-2/TRBV6-3
J gene: TRBJ2-7
clone size: NA
D gene: NA
CDR3 protein: CASSYLADLYEQYF
CDR3 DNA: TGTGCCAGCAGTTATCTGGCGGACCTCTACGAGCAGTACTTC

V gene: TRBV6-4
J gene: TRBJ1-5
clone size: NA
D gene: NA
CDR3 protein: CATTPGSGGNQPQHF
CDR3 DNA: TGTGCCACCACCCCGGGATCTGGAGGCAATCAGCCCCAGCATTTT

V gene: TRBV7-2
J gene: TRBJ2-5
clone size: NA
D gene: NA
CDR3 protein: CASSLGGSPETQYF
CDR3 DNA: TGTGCCAGCAGCTTAGGAGGTAGCCCAGAGACCCAGTACTTC